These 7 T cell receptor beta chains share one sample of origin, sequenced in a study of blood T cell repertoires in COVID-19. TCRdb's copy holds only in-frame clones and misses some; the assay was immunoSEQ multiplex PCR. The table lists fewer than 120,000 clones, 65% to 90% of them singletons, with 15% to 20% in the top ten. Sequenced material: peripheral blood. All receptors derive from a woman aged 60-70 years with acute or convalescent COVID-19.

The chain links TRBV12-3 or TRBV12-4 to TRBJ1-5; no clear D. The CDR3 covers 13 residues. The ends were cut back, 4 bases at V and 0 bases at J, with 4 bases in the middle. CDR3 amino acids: CASSYISNQPQHF. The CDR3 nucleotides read TGTGCCAGCAGTTATATTAGCAATCAGCCCCAGCATTTT.

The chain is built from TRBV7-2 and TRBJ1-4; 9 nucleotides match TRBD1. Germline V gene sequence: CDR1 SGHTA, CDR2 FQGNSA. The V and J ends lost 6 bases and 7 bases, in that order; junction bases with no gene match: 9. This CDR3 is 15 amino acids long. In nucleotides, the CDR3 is TGTGCCAGCAGACCGGCCGGGACAGGGCGTGAAAAACTGTTTTTT. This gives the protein CASRPAGTGREKLFF.

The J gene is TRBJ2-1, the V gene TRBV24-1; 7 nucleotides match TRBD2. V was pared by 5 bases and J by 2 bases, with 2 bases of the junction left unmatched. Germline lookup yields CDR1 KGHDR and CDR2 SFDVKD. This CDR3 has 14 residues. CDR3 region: CATSGGGAYNEQFF. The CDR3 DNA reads TGTGCCACCAGTGGTGGGGGGGCCTACAATGAGCAGTTCTTC.

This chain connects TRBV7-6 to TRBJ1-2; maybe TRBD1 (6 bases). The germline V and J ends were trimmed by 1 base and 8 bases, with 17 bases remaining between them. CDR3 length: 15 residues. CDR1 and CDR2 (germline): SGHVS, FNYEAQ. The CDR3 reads CASSLEGGQTRGYTF. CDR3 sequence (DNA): TGTGCCAGCAGCTTAGAGGGTGGACAGACCCGGGGCTACACCTTC.

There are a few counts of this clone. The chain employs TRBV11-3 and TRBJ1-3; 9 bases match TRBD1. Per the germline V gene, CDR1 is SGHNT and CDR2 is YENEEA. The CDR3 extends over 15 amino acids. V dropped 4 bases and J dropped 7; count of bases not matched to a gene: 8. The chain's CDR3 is CASSSGTGTENTIYF. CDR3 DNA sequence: TGTGCCAGCAGCTCCGGGACAGGGACTGAGAACACCATATATTTT.

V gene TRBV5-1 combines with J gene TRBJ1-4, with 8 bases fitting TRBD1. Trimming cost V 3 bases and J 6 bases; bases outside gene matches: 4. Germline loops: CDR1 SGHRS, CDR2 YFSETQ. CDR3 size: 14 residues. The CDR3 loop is CASSSSGGYEKLFF. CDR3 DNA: TGCGCCAGCAGCTCGTCAGGGGGCTATGAAAAACTGTTTTTT.

CDR3 in amino acids: CASTPRVPLARGDTQYF. CDR3 DNA: TGTGCCAGCACCCCGAGGGTCCCCCTAGCCCGTGGGGATACGCAGTATTTT. V usage is TRBV6-2 or TRBV6-3 and J usage is TRBJ2-3; possible D gene TRBD2, 5 bases. The CDR3 loop spans 17 amino acids. The germline V gene encodes CDR1 MNHEY and CDR2 SVGEGT. Between the trimmed V and J ends, which lost 7 bases and 6 bases, there was a span of 26 bases.